Sequencing of this T cell receptor beta chain was carried out in a study of cytomegalovirus exposure and HLA in healthy donors. Primers included in the PCR were 60 Vbeta and 13 Jbeta primers. TCRdb's copy holds only in-frame clones and misses some; the assay was immunoSEQ multiplex PCR. In the table there are about 190,000 clones, approximately 75% of which are singletons. The germline gives CDR1 LNHNV, CDR2 YYDKDF (reference sequence). The V and J ends lost 0 bases and 0 bases respectively, with 6 bases between them. The CDR3 loop spans 15 amino acids. Study observations and caveats: In a later analysis, most CMV-associated TCR beta chains appeared HLA-restricted.

Note on this clone: The antigen is undetermined.

The rearrangement joins TRBV15 to TRBJ1-3; D is uncertain. Sequenced input: PBMCs. This TCR derives from a man younger than 45 in good health and CMV-seropositive. The DNA of the CDR3 is TGTGCCACCAGCAGAGACGTTTTCTCTGGAAACACCATATATTTT. Translation gives CATSRDVFSGNTIYF. Using reference TRBV15 and TRBJ1-3 for the parts outside the CDR3, the full variable domain is DAMVIQNPRYQVTQFGKPVTLSCSQTLNHNVMYWYQQKSSQAPKLLFHYYDKDFNNEADTPDNFQSRRPNTSFCFLDIRSPGLGDTAMYLCATSRDVFSGNTIYFGEGSWLTVV.